The 19 T cell receptor delta chains below were found in one sample sequenced in a study of DNA immune sequencing with unique molecular identifiers. All 8 TRDV and 4 TRDJ genes were targeted in 32-plex amplification of genomic DNA. Adapter PCR followed 3 to 4 barcoding PCR cycles that attached a 12-nucleotide UMI. TCRdb re-processed the multiplex PCR reads using CATT. The sample comprises about 450 delta-chain clones, 6.5% to 10% of which are singletons, and 45% to 60% rests with the top ten. Material: gamma-delta T cells enriched from blood buffy coat, or unenriched PBMCs (not recorded which). The receptor set was obtained from a human donor in good health.

This clone is labeled large. The chain is built from TRDV2 and TRDJ3; no definite D call. With 0 bases removed from V and 0 bases from J, the gap between germline ends came to 17 bases. This CDR3 spans 20 amino acids. Germline CDR1 reads GEAIGNYY; CDR2 reads EKD. The CDR3 region has the DNA TGTGCCTGTGACACCGTACTGACCTTAGGGAGCTCCTGGGACACCCGACAGATGTTTTTC. Translated, it gives CACDTVLTLGSSWDTRQMFF.

CDR3 region: CACDTIELGDRVTDKLIF. The CDR3 DNA is TGTGCCTGTGACACCATCGAGCTGGGGGATCGGGTCACCGATAAACTCATCTTT. V usage is TRDV2 and J usage is TRDJ1, with 9 bases fitting TRDD3. The V gene's germline CDR1 is GEAIGNYY and CDR2 EKD. The CDR3 runs to 18 residues. Losses at the gene ends were 0 bases for V and 1 base for J; bases not matched to a gene: 11.

This clone was observed a handful of times. A far larger clone is just one base off, so this is likely a read error. The sample contains more than one DNA sequence encoding this CDR3. J is TRDJ1 and V is TRDV2; TRDD3 matches at 10 bases. The length of the CDR3 is 20 residues. The J segment lost 5 bases and the V segment lost 3 bases, leaving 23 bases of the junction unmatched. Germline CDR1 and CDR2: GEAIGNYY and EKD. CDR3 in DNA: TGTGCCTGTGACCCCGTACTGGGGGATGCGAAAGGGAGAGGACCTGATAAACTCATCTTT. Translated, it gives CACDPVLGDAKGRGPDKLIF.

This clone was observed a handful of times. The chain links TRDV2 to TRDJ1; 9 bases map to TRDD3. CDR3 length: 21 amino acids. The V and J ends lost 0 bases and 0 bases, in that order; junction bases with no gene match: 19. Germline values: CDR1 GEAIGNYY, CDR2 EKD. The CDR3 coding sequence is TGTGCCTGTGACACCCTGGTGAGACACCCACTGGGGGAAGCGTACACCGATAAACTCATCTTT. Amino acid sequence: CACDTLVRHPLGEAYTDKLIF.

About this clone: This likely came from a read error, as a far larger clone is one base away. The V call is TRDV2, the J call TRDJ1, with TRDD3 identical over 8 bases. Germline lookup yields CDR1 GEAIGNYY and CDR2 EKD. The CDR3 consists of 17 residues. The CDR3 coding sequence is TGTTCCTGTGACACCTTAACTGGGGGGCATGACACCGATAAACTCATCTTT. This codes for CSCDTLTGGHDTDKLIF.

Details on this clone: A single base is all that separates this from a far larger clone, so a read error is likely. The sample has other DNA sequences that encode this CDR3 too. The chain combines TRDV2 with TRDJ1; 13 bases line up with TRDD3. The CDR3 has 16 amino acids. Germline V gene lookup returns CDR1 GEAIGNYY and CDR2 EKD. Trimming removed 2 bases from V and 3 bases from J; junction bases left unmatched: 5. CDR3 sequence: CACDKLGDTQADKLIF. The CDR3 nucleotides are TGTGCCTGTGACAAACTGGGGGATACGCAGGCCGATAAACTCATCTTT.

Comment on this clone: No DNA is shown, since the ends of the CDR3 on it are uncertain; the CDR3 is the one TCRdb lists. The J gene has no call, while the V gene is TRAV29/DV5; the D call of TRDD3 is as the table states it, not checked on the DNA. Germline values: CDR1 NSMFDY, CDR2 ISSIKDK. The CDR3 has 23 amino acids, counting both end residues. This chain's CDR3 is CSVLLCSKPVGVLGDTRGDKLIF.

This clone is termed large (0.1 to 1%). This CDR3 is also generated by other DNA sequences in the sample. The chain couples TRDV2 to TRDJ1, with 7 bases fitting TRDD3. Losses at the gene ends were 3 bases for V and 0 bases for J; bases not matched to a gene: 12. The length of the CDR3 is 17 residues. Germline assignment: CDR1 GEAIGNYY and CDR2 EKD. CDR3 amino acids: CACDSLLGAPNTDKLIF. CDR3 nucleotide sequence: TGTGCCTGTGACTCCCTCCTGGGGGCTCCCAACACCGATAAACTCATCTTT.

Comments on this clone: A much larger clone differs by one base, so this may be a read error. The chain combines TRDV1 with TRDJ1, with 8 nucleotides matching TRDD2. Here the J gene came from matching the DNA to germline, since TCRdb omits it. CDR1 and CDR2 from the germline V gene are TSWWSYY and QGS. The CDR3 is 23 residues long. The CDR3 protein is CAHGDLPRTSYVRGGTYTDKLIF. The CDR3 DNA is TGTGCTCATGGGGACCTACCAAGGACTTCCTACGTCCGGGGGGGGACGTACACCGATAAACTCATCTTT.

Of note for this clone: One base away lies a much larger clone, so this may be a sequencing read error. This chain uses TRDV2 with TRDJ1; 12 bases are shared with TRDD3. This CDR3 comprises 21 residues. Trimming took 0 bases from V and 3 from J; bases not matched to a gene: 19. Germline loops: CDR1 GEAIGNYY, CDR2 EKD. Written as DNA, the CDR3 is TGTGCCTGTGACACCATGCAACTGGGGGATACCGGAGCAGGAGAGGCCGATAAACTCATCTTT. Protein product: CACDTMQLGDTGAGEADKLIF.

This clone was seen only a few times. A read error likely explains why the TCRdb protein, taken from a much larger clone, differs from this DNA's translation at residue 5; the protein shown is translated from the DNA. This chain links TRDV2 with TRDJ1; 9 positions match TRDD3. V lost 2 bases, J lost 0 bases, and 6 bases stayed unmatched. The CDR3 has 16 residues. Germline lookup yields CDR1 GEAIGNYY and CDR2 EKD. The CDR3 coding sequence is TGTGCCTGTGACAACCTTACTGGGGGAGACACCGATAAACTCATCTTT. Translation: CACDNLTGGDTDKLIF.

This clone was observed a few times. This likely came from a read error, as a far larger clone is one base away. CDR3 in amino acids: CACDQIKEEPSWDSRQMFF. For the CDR3, the DNA is TGTGCCTGTGACCAAATCAAGGAGGAGCCCTCCTGGGACTCCCGACAGATGTTTTTC. The V and J genes are TRDV2 and TRDJ3, with D tentatively TRDD3 (5 bases). This CDR3 is 19 amino acids long. Germline CDR1 is GEAIGNYY and CDR2 is EKD.

A note on this clone: The protein held in TCRdb is that of a much larger clone and does not match this DNA's translation at residue 11, likely because of a read error; the protein shown is translated from the DNA. The rearrangement joins TRDV2 to TRDJ1, with 7 positions matching TRDD3. Looked up from germline, CDR1 is GEAIGNYY and CDR2 is EKD. The length of the CDR3 is 15 residues. The CDR3 sequence: CACDLLGTDTGKLIF. CDR3 DNA sequence: TGTGCCTGTGACCTACTGGGGACAGACACCGGTAAACTCATCTTT.

In its sample, this clone was seen a few times. The TCRdb protein comes from a much larger clone and disagrees with this DNA's translation at residue 13, likely due to a read error; the protein given here is derived from the DNA. The V and J genes are TRDV2 and TRDJ1; 7 nucleotides align to TRDD3. CDR1 is GEAIGNYY, CDR2 EKD, per germline. The CDR3 is 15 amino acids. CDR3 residues: CACDLLGTDTDKHIF. DNA of the CDR3: TGTGCCTGTGACCTACTGGGGACAGACACCGATAAACACATCTTT.

This clone was seen a few times. The protein held in TCRdb is that of a much larger clone and does not match this DNA's translation at residue 15, likely because of a read error; the protein shown is translated from the DNA. The rearrangement joins TRDV2 to TRDJ1, with TRDD3 identical over 12 bases. The J call is uncertain, as TRDJ2 better fits the DNA end. CDR3 size: 16 residues. Germline V gene data show CDR1 as GEAIGNYY and CDR2 as EKD. The CDR3 loop reads CACDKLGDTQADKLFF. DNA of the CDR3: TGTGCCTGTGACAAGCTGGGGGATACGCAGGCCGATAAACTCTTCTTT.

This clone was seen only a few times. The V call is TRDV2, the J call TRDJ1; TRDD3 aligns across 11 bases. The CDR3 spans 17 residues. Germline values: CDR1 GEAIGNYY, CDR2 EKD. The trim removed 1 base at V and 4 bases at J, leaving 10 bases unmatched. Here the CDR3 DNA reads TGTGCCTGTGACACTCTGGTGGGGGATACGCCCTACGATAAACTCATCTTT. Protein product: CACDTLVGDTPYDKLIF.

By frequency in the sample, this clone is hyperexpanded. The V call is TRDV2, the J call TRDJ1; TRDD3 matches 11 bases. Germline assignment: CDR1 GEAIGNYY and CDR2 EKD. The CDR3 has 17 amino acids. The ends lost 0 bases at V and 2 bases at J; junction bases unmatched: 7. CDR3 loop: CACDTVGGYAGTDKLIF. The DNA for the CDR3 is TGTGCCTGTGACACCGTTGGGGGATACGCTGGGACCGATAAACTCATCTTT.

This clone was observed a handful of times. The chain has TRDV2 and TRDJ1; D might be TRDD2 (5 bases). This CDR3 region has 15 residues. With 0 bases removed from V and 3 bases from J, the gap between germline ends came to 13 bases. Germline V gives CDR1 GEAIGNYY, CDR2 EKD. This chain's CDR3 is CACDTVASNPDKLIF. Here the CDR3 DNA reads TGTGCCTGTGACACCGTAGCTTCCAACCCCGATAAACTCATCTTT.

Details on this clone: A read error likely explains why the TCRdb protein, taken from a much larger clone, differs from this DNA's translation at residue 5; the protein shown is translated from the DNA. The chain links TRDV2 to TRDJ1; 11 nucleotides line up with TRDD3. The CDR3 is made up of 15 amino acids. V was clipped by 5 bases and J by 4 bases; unmatched bases: 8. The germline V gene has CDR1 GEAIGNYY and CDR2 EKD. The CDR3, as DNA: TGTGCCTGTGCCCGACTGGGGGATAGGGACGATAAACTCATCTTT. It translates to CACARLGDRDDKLIF.